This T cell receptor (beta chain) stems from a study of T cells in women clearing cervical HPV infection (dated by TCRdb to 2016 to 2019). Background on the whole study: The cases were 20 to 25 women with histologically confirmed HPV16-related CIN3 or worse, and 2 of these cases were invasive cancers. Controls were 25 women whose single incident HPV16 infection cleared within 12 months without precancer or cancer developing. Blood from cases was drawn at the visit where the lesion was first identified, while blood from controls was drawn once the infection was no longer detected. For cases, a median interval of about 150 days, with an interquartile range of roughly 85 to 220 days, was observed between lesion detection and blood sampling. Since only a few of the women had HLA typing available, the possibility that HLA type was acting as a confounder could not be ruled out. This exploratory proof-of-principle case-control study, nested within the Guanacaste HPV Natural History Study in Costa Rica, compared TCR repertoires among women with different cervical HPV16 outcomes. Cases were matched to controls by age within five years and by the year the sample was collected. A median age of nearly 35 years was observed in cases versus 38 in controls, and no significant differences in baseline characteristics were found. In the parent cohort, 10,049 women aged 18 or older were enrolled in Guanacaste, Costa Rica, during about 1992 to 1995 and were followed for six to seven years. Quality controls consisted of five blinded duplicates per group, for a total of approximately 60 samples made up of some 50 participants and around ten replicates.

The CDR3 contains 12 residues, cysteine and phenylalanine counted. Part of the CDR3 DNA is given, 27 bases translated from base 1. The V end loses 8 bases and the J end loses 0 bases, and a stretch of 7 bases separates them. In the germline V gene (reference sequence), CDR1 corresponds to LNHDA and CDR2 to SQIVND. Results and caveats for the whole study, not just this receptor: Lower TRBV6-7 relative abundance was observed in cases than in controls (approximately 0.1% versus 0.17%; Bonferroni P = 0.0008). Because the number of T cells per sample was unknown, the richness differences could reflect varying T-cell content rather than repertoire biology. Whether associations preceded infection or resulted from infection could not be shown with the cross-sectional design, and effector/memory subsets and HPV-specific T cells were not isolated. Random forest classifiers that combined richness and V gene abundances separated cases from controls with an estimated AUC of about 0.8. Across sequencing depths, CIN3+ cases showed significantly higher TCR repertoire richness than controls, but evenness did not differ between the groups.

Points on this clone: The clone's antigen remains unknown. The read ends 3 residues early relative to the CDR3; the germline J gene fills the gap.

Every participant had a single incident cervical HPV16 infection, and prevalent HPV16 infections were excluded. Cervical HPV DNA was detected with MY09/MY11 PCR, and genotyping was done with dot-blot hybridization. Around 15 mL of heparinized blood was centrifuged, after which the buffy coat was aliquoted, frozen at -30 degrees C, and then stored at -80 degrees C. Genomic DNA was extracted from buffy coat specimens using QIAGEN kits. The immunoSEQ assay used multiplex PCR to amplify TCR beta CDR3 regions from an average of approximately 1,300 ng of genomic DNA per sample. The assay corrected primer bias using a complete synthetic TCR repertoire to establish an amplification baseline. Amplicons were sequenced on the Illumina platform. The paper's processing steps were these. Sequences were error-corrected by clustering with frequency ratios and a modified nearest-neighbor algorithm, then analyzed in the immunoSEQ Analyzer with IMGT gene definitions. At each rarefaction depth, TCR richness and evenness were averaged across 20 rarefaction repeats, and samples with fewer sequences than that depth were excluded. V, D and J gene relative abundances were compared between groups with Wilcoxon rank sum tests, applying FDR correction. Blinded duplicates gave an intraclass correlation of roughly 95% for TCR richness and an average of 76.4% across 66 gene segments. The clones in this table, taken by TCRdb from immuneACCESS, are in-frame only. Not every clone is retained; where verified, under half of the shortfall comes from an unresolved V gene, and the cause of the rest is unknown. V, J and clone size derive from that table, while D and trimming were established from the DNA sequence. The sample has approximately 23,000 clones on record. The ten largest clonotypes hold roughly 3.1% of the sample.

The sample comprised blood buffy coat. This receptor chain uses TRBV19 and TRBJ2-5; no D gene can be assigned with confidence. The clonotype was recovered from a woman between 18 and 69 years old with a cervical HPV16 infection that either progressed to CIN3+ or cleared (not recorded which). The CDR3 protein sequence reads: CASADYQETQYF. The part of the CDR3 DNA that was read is TGTGCCAGTGCCGACTACCAAGAGACC.